This is a list of T cell receptor beta chains from one sample in a study of identical twins. A single record per CDR3 protein comes from TCRdb applying MiXCR to the 5' RACE reads. The sample has about 430,000 distinct CDR3 sequences; less than 20% are singletons. Sequencing used naive T cells sorted from blood. Source of these receptors: a man aged 45-60 years in good health. Each CDR3 is given with its conserved first and last residue. The order of the fields is clone size, J gene, V gene, D gene, CDR3 protein, CDR3 DNA. The D gene is left open where the match is weak. Rows may omit the clone size; those that give it use once, few, many or a size class.

few,TRBJ2-7,TRBV6-5,TRBD1,CASSSPGDRYLNF,TGTGCCAGCAGTTCTCCAGGGGACAGGTATCTGAACTTC
few,TRBJ2-3,TRBV14,TRBD2,CASSQDLAGGPKDTQYF,TGTGCCAGCAGCCAAGATTTAGCGGGAGGGCCGAAGGATACGCAGTATTTT
-,TRBJ1-2,TRBV5-1,-,CASSPTQITNYGYTF,TGCGCCAGCAGCCCTACGCAGATTACGAACTATGGCTACACCTTC
-,TRBJ2-6,TRBV18,-,CASSHGGSGANVLTF,TGTGCCAGCTCTCACGGGGGCTCTGGGGCCAACGTCCTGACTTTC
many,TRBJ2-6,TRBV29-1,-,CSVGQGSGANVLTF,TGCAGCGTTGGGCAGGGCTCTGGGGCCAACGTCCTGACTTTC
-,TRBJ2-5,TRBV9,TRBD2,CASSARGTSGVAETQYF,TGTGCCAGCAGCGCCAGAGGGACTAGCGGGGTGGCGGAGACCCAGTACTTC
-,TRBJ2-6,TRBV5-1,TRBD1,CASSIGTGNSGANVLTF,TGCGCCAGCAGCATAGGGACAGGGAACTCTGGGGCCAACGTCCTGACTTTC
many,TRBJ1-1,TRBV27,-,CASSLRGGEVQGYTEAFF,TGTGCCAGCAGTTTAAGGGGGGGGGAGGTACAGGGATACACTGAAGCTTTCTTT
many,TRBJ2-6,TRBV4-1,TRBD1,CASSQLEQGGSGANVLTF,TGCGCCAGCAGCCAGCTCGAACAGGGGGGCTCTGGGGCCAACGTCCTGACTTTC
many,TRBJ2-3,TRBV29-1,-,CSAMLGAEVGTQYF,TGCAGCGCTATGCTAGGGGCGGAGGTTGGGACGCAGTATTTT
-,TRBJ2-3,TRBV6-5,TRBD1,CASSSTGGRSGDTQYF,TGTGCCAGCAGTTCAACAGGGGGTCGCTCAGGGGATACGCAGTATTTT
many,TRBJ2-3,TRBV28,-,CAAGQRGDTQYF,TGTGCCGCCGGGCAACGAGGAGATACGCAGTATTTT
many,TRBJ2-5,TRBV12-3/TRBV12-4,TRBD1,CASSSTGAIKTQYF,TGTGCCAGCAGTTCGACAGGGGCCATCAAGACCCAGTACTTC
-,TRBJ2-1,TRBV3-1,TRBD1,CASSRFPGGTGRDEQFF,TGTGCCAGCAGCCGCTTCCCCGGCGGGACAGGTCGGGATGAGCAGTTCTTC
many,TRBJ2-7,TRBV6-5,-,CASSWGRADYEQYF,TGTGCCAGCAGTTGGGGACGGGCGGACTACGAGCAGTACTTC
once,TRBJ2-1,TRBV5-1,TRBD1,CASSQVGTGVGDEQFF,TGCGCCAGCAGTCAGGTGGGGACAGGGGTCGGTGATGAGCAGTTCTTC
many,TRBJ2-7,TRBV18,-,CASSPGVTSYEQYF,TGTGCCAGCTCACCGGGTGTGACCTCCTACGAGCAGTACTTC
few,TRBJ1-5,TRBV20-1,TRBD1,CSARSQGAAQPQHF,TGCAGTGCTAGAAGCCAGGGGGCCGCTCAGCCCCAGCATTTT